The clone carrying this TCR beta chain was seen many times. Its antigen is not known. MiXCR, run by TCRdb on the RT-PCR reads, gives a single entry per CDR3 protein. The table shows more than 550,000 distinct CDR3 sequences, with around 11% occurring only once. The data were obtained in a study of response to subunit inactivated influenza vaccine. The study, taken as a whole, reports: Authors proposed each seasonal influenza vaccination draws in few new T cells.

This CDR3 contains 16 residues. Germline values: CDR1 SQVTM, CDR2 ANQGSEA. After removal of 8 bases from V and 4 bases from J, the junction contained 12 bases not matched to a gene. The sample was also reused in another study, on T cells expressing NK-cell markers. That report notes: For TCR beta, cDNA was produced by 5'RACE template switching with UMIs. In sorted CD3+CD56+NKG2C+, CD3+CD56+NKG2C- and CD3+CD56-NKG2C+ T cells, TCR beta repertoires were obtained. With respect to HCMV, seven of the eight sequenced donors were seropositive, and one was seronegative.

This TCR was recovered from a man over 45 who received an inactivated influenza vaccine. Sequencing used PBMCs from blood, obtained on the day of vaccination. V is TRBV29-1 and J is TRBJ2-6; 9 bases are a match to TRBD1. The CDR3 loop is CSYTTGTGSGANVLTF. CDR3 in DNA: TGCAGCTACACAACCGGGACAGGGTCCGGGGCCAACGTCCTGACTTTC.